Presented here are 4 T cell receptor beta chains from one specimen sequenced in a study of blood T cell repertoires in COVID-19. Assay used: immunoSEQ multiplex PCR; TCRdb lists only in-frame clones, some missing. The sample consists of around 150,000 clones, approximately 90% of them appearing once. Material for sequencing was peripheral blood. All receptors come from a man aged 25 to 40 with COVID-19, enrolled during active disease.

The CDR3 DNA is TGTGCCAGCAGCGGGACTAGCACAGATACGCAGTATTTT. This gives the protein CASSGTSTDTQYF. V and J are TRBV9 and TRBJ2-3, with D possibly being TRBD2 (5 bases). Trimming shortened V by 3 bases and J by 0 bases, and 5 bases separated the two germline ends. The germline gives CDR1 SGDLS, CDR2 YYNGEE. The CDR3 has 13 amino acids. The full variable domain, rest sourced from reference TRBV9 and TRBJ2-3, is DSGVTQTPKHLITATGQRVTLRCSPRSGDLSVYWYQQSLDQGLQFLIQYYNGEERAKGNILERFSAQQFPDLHSELNLSSLELGDSALYFCASSGTSTDTQYFGPGTRLTVL.

The chain is built from TRBV7-2 and TRBJ2-1, with 11 bases matching TRBD1. Germline V gives CDR1 SGHTA, CDR2 FQGNSA. The ends lost 5 bases at V and 7 bases at J; junction bases unmatched: 10. The CDR3 spans 16 residues. The CDR3, as DNA: TGTGCCAGCAGCCCCCTACGGGACAGGGGGTTTAATGAGCAGTTCTTC. This gives the protein CASSPLRDRGFNEQFF. The full variable domain, completed using reference TRBV7-2 and TRBJ2-1, is GAGVSQSPSNKVTEKGKDVELRCDPISGHTALYWYRQSLGQGLEFLIYFQGNSAPDKSGLPSDRFSAERTGGSVSTLTIQRTQQEDSAVYLCASSPLRDRGFNEQFFGPGTRLTVL.

The J gene is TRBJ1-5, the V gene TRBV30; D ambiguous. V lost 0 bases to trimming and J lost 3 bases, with 9 bases between them. The length of the CDR3 is 14 residues. Germline CDR1 GTSNPN, CDR2 SVGIG (reference sequence). This chain's CDR3 is CAWSVGSINQPQHF. The CDR3 nucleotides are TGTGCCTGGAGTGTCGGGAGTATCAATCAGCCCCAGCATTTT.

The rearrangement joins TRBV21-1 to TRBJ1-3. TRBV21-1 is tagged as a pseudogene. The CDR3 sequence is 17 residues long. The CDR3 here is CASSKVWEGMGGNTIYF. The CDR3 DNA is TGTGCCAGCAGCAAAGTTTGGGAGGGGATGGGTGGAAACACCATATATTTT.